The 26 T cell receptor beta chains below all came from one sample that was sequenced in a study of shared clonotypes between healthy human individuals (dated by TCRdb to the early 2020s). Libraries came from the immunoSEQ multiplex PCR assay. The table comes from immuneACCESS by way of TCRdb, which keeps in-frame sequences with V and J called. Part of the clones is missing from these tables; in studies checked, under half for an unresolved V gene and the rest for unknown reasons. This sample gives around 1.9 million clones in total; about 93% of them show up just once. The ten largest clonotypes hold around 1.7% of the sample. CD8 naive samples were obtained by positive selection for CCR7 among CD45RO-negative cells, yielding a CD45RA+CCR7+ population from which TemRA cells were excluded. The sequenced material came from naive CD8+ T cells from PBMCs. According to the study, the label for this sample's cell subset or site signals: CD45RA+CCR7+. Source of these receptors: a man aged 18 to 29 in good health. Some clones in this sample may be carry-over from other donors' samples.

CDR3 sequence: CASSHGTYEQYF. DNA of the CDR3: TGTGCCAGCAGTCACGGCACCTACGAGCAGTACTTC. V usage is TRBV13 and J usage is TRBJ2-7; D is uncertain. The V end lost 6 bases, the J end lost 2 bases, and 8 bases lay between the germline ends. The germline V gene encodes CDR1 PRHDT and CDR2 FYEKMQ (reference sequence). CDR3 length: 12 residues.

The chain couples TRBV19 to TRBJ2-6; possible D gene TRBD2, 5 bases. CDR3 length equals 15 residues. Trimming removed 5 bases at V and 0 bases at J, with 8 bases between. The V gene's germline CDR1 is LNHDA and CDR2 SQIVND (reference sequence). CDR3 in DNA: TGTGCCAGTAGTGCAACTAGCTCTGGGGCCAACGTCCTGACTTTC. It yields the protein CASSATSSGANVLTF.

The chain has TRBV6-1 and TRBJ1-2; D possibly corresponds to TRBD1 (6 bases). This CDR3 has 16 residues. In germline, CDR1 is MNHNS, CDR2 SASEGT. V dropped 0 bases and J dropped 2 bases, with 13 bases sitting between them. CDR3 sequence: CASSEASRGGNYGYTF. CDR3 coding DNA: TGTGCCAGCAGTGAAGCTTCCAGGGGAGGAAACTATGGCTACACCTTC.

The table lists this clone with a count of one. The chain couples TRBV11-2 to TRBJ2-5, with D unclear. Germline CDR1 reads SGHAT; CDR2 reads FQNNGV. The CDR3 is 15 residues long. Trimming removed 1 base at V and 1 base at J, with 10 bases between. The chain's CDR3 is CASSLGARPQETQYF. Here the CDR3 DNA reads TGTGCCAGCAGCTTAGGGGCCCGTCCCCAAGAGACCCAGTACTTC.

This chain connects TRBV27 to TRBJ2-1, with a weak D call TRBD2 (6 bases). The V and J ends lost 5 bases and 7 bases respectively, with 15 bases between them. The CDR3 totals 14 residues. Germline loops: CDR1 MNHEY, CDR2 SMNVEV (reference sequence). Here the CDR3 DNA reads TGTGCCAGCAGTCATCGACTAGACGGGAATGAGCAGTTCTTC. Its protein product is CASSHRLDGNEQFF.

Worth noting for this clone: Other DNA sequences in the sample encode the same CDR3. The chain recombines TRBV19 with TRBJ2-7, with 10 positions matching TRBD1. Trimming at V came to 6 bases and at J to 3 bases, leaving 2 bases not matched to a gene. The length of the CDR3 is 13 residues. Germline V lookup: CDR1 LNHDA, CDR2 SQIVND (reference sequence). The CDR3 bases are TGTGCCAGTAGCGGGGACAGGGGCTACGAGCAGTACTTC. Translating gives CASSGDRGYEQYF.

The chain links TRBV21-1 to TRBJ2-7; no DNA check was done on the table's D call, TRBD1. TRBV21-1 is annotated as a pseudogene. This CDR3 is built from 14 residues. CDR3: CASFTPGQGCEQYF. CDR3 sequence (DNA): TGTGCCAGCTTTACCCCGGGACAGGGTTGCGAGCAGTACTTC.

V is TRBV29-1 and J is TRBJ2-1; no clear D gene. V lost 3 bases and J 6 bases, leaving 15 bases between the germline ends. CDR3 length equals 14 residues. Germline CDR1 reads SQVTM; CDR2 reads ANQGSEA. The CDR3: CSVESLGSANEQFF. The CDR3 bases are TGCAGCGTTGAGTCCCTCGGATCGGCCAATGAGCAGTTCTTC.

The chain combines TRBV14 with TRBJ2-7; TRBD1 is a possible D gene (6 bases). Germline V gene sequence: CDR1 SGHDN, CDR2 FVKESK. Trimming took off 4 bases at V and 3 bases at J, with 13 bases between the two ends. This CDR3 contains 14 residues. The CDR3 spells CASSLRGQVYEQYF. The CDR3 nucleotides are TGTGCCAGCAGCCTGAGGGGACAAGTCTACGAGCAGTACTTC.

The chain carries TRBV9 and TRBJ1-2; possible D gene TRBD1, 5 bases. The germline CDR1 and CDR2 sequences are SGDLS and YYNGEE. The CDR3 runs to 15 residues. The germline V and J ends were trimmed by 0 bases and 5 bases, with 14 bases remaining between them. In nucleotides, the CDR3 is TGTGCCAGCAGCGTAGAGGAGGGGAGACCGTATGGCTACACCTTC. Amino acid sequence: CASSVEEGRPYGYTF.

This clone was observed a handful of times. The gene calls are TRBV19 and TRBJ1-1; no clear D gene. The CDR3 consists of 15 residues. The germline V and J ends were trimmed by 2 bases and 1 base, with 11 bases remaining between them. Germline-derived CDR1 and CDR2 are LNHDA and SQIVND (reference sequence). CDR3 nucleotide sequence: TGTGCCAGTAGTATAAGGCCAGGCGGGAACACTGAAGCTTTCTTT. Translation: CASSIRPGGNTEAFF.

The rearrangement uses TRBV7-9 and TRBJ1-2; D perhaps matches TRBD1 (5 bases). In germline, CDR1 is SEHNR, CDR2 FQNEAQ (reference sequence). With 4 bases removed from V and 3 bases from J, the gap between germline ends came to 18 bases. This CDR3 spans 16 amino acids. The CDR3 DNA sequence: TGTGCCAGCAGCTCCGAAAGGAGGGGCGCTGACTATGGCTACACCTTC. It translates to CASSSERRGADYGYTF.

The chain uses TRBV29-1 and TRBJ2-1, with 14 bases lining up with TRBD2. The CDR3 contains 14 residues. Germline lookup yields CDR1 SQVTM and CDR2 ANQGSEA. J was trimmed by 6 bases and V by 7 bases; bases with no gene match: 5. The CDR3 DNA reads as TGCAGCGCCAGACTAGCGGGAGGGCCCAATGAGCAGTTCTTC. Its translation: CSARLAGGPNEQFF.

The chain links TRBV28 to TRBJ1-1; 8 bases map to TRBD1. The ends lost 3 bases at V and 5 bases at J; junction bases unmatched: 5. There are 14 residues in the CDR3. Germline lookup yields CDR1 MDHEN and CDR2 SYDVKM. This CDR3 is CASSFAGGGTEAFF. CDR3 nucleotide sequence: TGTGCCAGCAGTTTTGCAGGGGGCGGAACTGAAGCTTTCTTT.

The table lists this clone with a count of one. The chain links TRBV28 to TRBJ2-7; TRBD2 matches 8 bases. This CDR3 is built from 14 residues. The germline V gene has CDR1 MDHEN and CDR2 SYDVKM. The V gene end was trimmed by 5 bases and the J gene end by 7 bases; junction bases not matched to a gene: 10. Here the CDR3 reads CASSRYGAGEEQYF. The CDR3 DNA reads as TGTGCCAGCAGTCGATATGGAGCGGGAGAGGAGCAGTACTTC.

This chain uses TRBV6-1 with TRBJ1-3; TRBD1 matches at 7 bases. The CDR3 loop spans 15 amino acids. With 5 bases clipped from V and 4 bases from J, the junction kept 8 bases outside the gene matches. The germline CDR1 and CDR2 sequences are MNHNS and SASEGT. CDR3 protein: CASSPQRGPGNTIYF. CDR3 in DNA: TGTGCCAGCAGTCCTCAAAGGGGGCCCGGAAACACCATATATTTT.

This sequence joins TRBV6-5 and TRBJ2-1, with 7 bases that match TRBD2. The germline CDR1 and CDR2 sequences are MNHEY and SVGAGI. There are 15 residues in the CDR3. The trim removed 6 bases at V and 0 bases at J, leaving 5 bases unmatched. This chain's CDR3 is CASRTAGISYNEQFF. Written as DNA, the CDR3 is TGTGCCAGCAGAACAGCGGGAATCTCCTACAATGAGCAGTTCTTC.

V usage is TRBV27 and J usage is TRBJ2-7, with no clear D. Germline loops: CDR1 MNHEY, CDR2 SMNVEV (reference sequence). The CDR3 covers 14 residues. V gave up 10 bases and J gave up 0 bases, with 16 bases separating them. The CDR3 sequence is CAIRRRASSYEQYF. The CDR3 DNA follows: TGTGCCATCCGACGCCGGGCCAGCTCCTACGAGCAGTACTTC.

V gene TRBV9 combines with J gene TRBJ2-7; D might be TRBD2 (5 bases). The germline V gene encodes CDR1 SGDLS and CDR2 YYNGEE. This CDR3 region has 15 residues. Trimming stripped 0 bases from V and 3 bases from J, with 13 bases between. The CDR3 nucleotides read TGTGCCAGCAGCGTAGGGGAAGCGGACTTCTACGAGCAGTACTTC. Translation gives CASSVGEADFYEQYF.

The chain joins TRBV7-9 to TRBJ2-1, with 8 bases matching TRBD1. The germline V gene encodes CDR1 SEHNR and CDR2 FQNEAQ (reference sequence). The CDR3 extends over 16 amino acids. The ends lost 1 base at V and 3 bases at J; junction bases unmatched: 5. As DNA, the CDR3 is TGTGCCAGCAGCTTAGAACAGGGGGTCAACTACAATGAGCAGTTCTTC. Protein: CASSLEQGVNYNEQFF.

The chain uses TRBV5-5 and TRBJ2-7, with D uncertain. The germline gives CDR1 SGHKS, CDR2 YYEKEE (reference sequence). This CDR3 is built from 12 residues. V was cut by 0 bases and J by 5 bases, with 6 bases left in between. CDR3 loop: CASSLGRNEQYF. The CDR3, as DNA: TGTGCCAGCAGCTTGGGCAGGAACGAGCAGTACTTC.

This chain joins TRBV10-3 and TRBJ1-4; TRBD1 matches 8 bases. In germline, CDR1 is ENHRY, CDR2 SYGVKD. The V segment lost 5 bases and the J segment 6 bases; nucleotides outside the gene matches: 5. The CDR3 loop spans 14 amino acids. The CDR3 DNA sequence: TGTGCCATCAGTCGGACAGGGAGGGATGAAAAACTGTTTTTT. It yields the protein CAISRTGRDEKLFF.

This rearrangement joins TRBV9 to TRBJ1-1; D gene unclear. The CDR3 extends over 14 amino acids. CDR1 is SGDLS, CDR2 YYNGEE, per germline. V was clipped by 4 bases and J by 5 bases, with 15 bases between them. The CDR3 DNA is TGTGCCAGCAGCTCAGGTGGAGGAGGGACTGAAGCTTTCTTT. This gives the protein CASSSGGGGTEAFF.

The gene calls are TRBV29-1 and TRBJ2-3, with TRBD2 matching 9 bases. Germline V gene sequence: CDR1 SQVTM, CDR2 ANQGSEA. V was clipped by 2 bases and J by 3 bases; unmatched bases: 18. This CDR3 region has 19 residues. In nucleotides, the CDR3 is TGCAGCGTTGAACCTTCGTTATTAGGGCGGGAGGGCTATACAGATACGCAGTATTTT. Residues: CSVEPSLLGREGYTDTQYF.

This chain joins TRBV28 and TRBJ2-7, with D perhaps TRBD1 (7 bases). CDR1 and CDR2 (germline): MDHEN, SYDVKM. V was clipped by 8 bases and J by 7 bases, with 27 bases between them. The CDR3 runs to 16 residues. The CDR3 protein is CASLSPAEGAWEEQYF. The CDR3 region has the DNA TGTGCCAGCCTTTCTCCGGCGGAGGGGGCATGGGAAGAGCAGTACTTC.

The V and J genes are TRBV27 and TRBJ2-7; TRBD2 agrees at 11 bases. Germline V gene lookup returns CDR1 MNHEY and CDR2 SMNVEV (reference sequence). Trimming took 5 bases from V and 7 from J; bases not matched to a gene: 13. The CDR3 is 16 residues long. The CDR3 nucleotides read TGTGCCAGCAGTCTGTTAGCGGGAGGGCCTCTCGGGGAGCAGTACTTC. It specifies CASSLLAGGPLGEQYF.